Here is one T cell receptor (beta chain) with its context. TCRdb's table, derived via immunoSEQ multiplex PCR, lists solely in-frame clones and lacks some. This sample has more than 2 million clones, with nearly 97% found just once. V dropped 1 base and J dropped 6 bases, with 10 bases sitting between them. From germline, CDR1 is SGHTA and CDR2 FQGNSA. The CDR3 has 14 amino acids. The data were obtained in a study of shared clonotypes between healthy human individuals. This sequence joins TRBV7-2 and TRBJ1-3, with D uncertain. The sequenced material came from naive CD4+ T cells sorted from blood. Documented subset: CD45RA+ positively selected. The clonotype was recovered from a man younger than 30 in good health. The CDR3 spells CASSLGGSANTIYF. In nucleotides, the CDR3 is TGTGCCAGCAGCTTAGGAGGGTCGGCAAACACCATATATTTT.